The sequence of this T cell receptor beta chain was determined in a study of human T cells and chemical hapten exposure (dated by TCRdb to about 2021). At the level of the whole study: For sensitization, 2% DPC in acetone was applied to an approximately 2 cm by approximately 2 cm area of upper inner arm skin. Blood was sampled from patients pre-sensitization (week 0) and at 2, 6 and about 24 weeks after DPC sensitization. Libraries were combined into a pool for sequencing, and differences in TCR yield between samples came mainly from small differences in library volumes within the pool. Patch testing was performed on the upper back with Finn chambers containing 0.01% DPC, and the patch tests were scored after 6 days according to International Contact Dermatitis Research Group standards. Blood for TCR sequencing was provided by twenty-nine alopecia patients at one to four time points (pre-sensitization, 2, 6 and 24 weeks). Throughout the study period of 20 to 25 weeks, patients also received therapeutic DPC doses to the scalp every week. The mostly female patient cohort included alopecia areata with under or over 50% scalp involvement, alopecia totalis and alopecia universalis. The study tracked peripheral blood TCR repertoire changes in vivo during primary and secondary sensitization to the hapten diphenylcyclopropenone (DPC) in alopecia patients.

The library was obtained by RACE. The instrument was a NextSeq 500. Library preparation attached unique molecular identifiers to individual cDNA molecules for quantitative, reproducible TCR counting. For every blood RNA sample, sequencing covered both the TCR alpha and TCR beta chains. The study's processing was this. The median number of TCRs per sample was approximately 93,000, ranging from roughly 23,224 to 690,600. The Decombinator software suite was used to annotate the V, J and CDR3 of the TCR reads. Every sample was subsampled to the same number of TCRs (28,000) for the PS versus PT1 abundance plots. Expanded TCRs were defined as absent before sensitization and observed at least eight times at the 2-week time point. TCRdb took the public reads, trimmed them with fastp at Q25, ran MiXCR for clone calling and kept in-frame beta chains. Rows are combined by CDR3 protein, so each entry shows the most common genes and DNA. The V and J calls, along with clone size, are taken from TCRdb and not from the paper's own processing. This sample has about 300,000 distinct CDR3 sequences in its table, and around 5.5% of those were observed once. More than 8% of the sample rests with the top ten.

Remarks on this clonotype: Its antigen specificity is not known. No much larger clone is present one base from it, and per-base qualities are unavailable.

Read against the paper, the sample's time point label means: pre-sensitization, week 0. This specimen's treatment or condition label, per the study, means: therapeutic diphenylcyclopropenone sensitization with weekly scalp DPC. At every patch-test visit, the blood draw took place before the patch test was put on. Patients were eligible if aged 18 to 70, diagnosed with alopecia and judged suitable for DPC therapy, and pregnant patients were excluded. Total RNA was extracted from unfractionated whole blood that had been collected in Tempus Blood RNA tubes. Results and caveats for the whole study, not just this receptor: Significantly more large CDR3 similarity clusters were formed by expanded TCRs than by pre-sensitization or healthy control sets, consistent with antigen-driven responses. Repeated subsampling changed both the strength of the expansion versus patch-test correlation and the threshold at which that correlation became significant. DPC sensitization did not change how many TCRs were above 1 in 1000 frequency, and no evidence was found of alterations in global repertoire structure. Because all patients had alopecia, a presumed autoimmune disease, the immune response of the patients might differ from that of healthy individuals. Patch test score was positively correlated with the number of PT1 expanded TCRs, with significance at thresholds 8, 16 and 32 but not at 4.

The clonotype was recovered from a woman aged 18 to 35 with alopecia areata. Some clones in this sample may be carry-over from other donors' samples. Source: whole blood, taken in connection with sensitization to the hapten diphenylcyclopropenone (DPC).

The CDR3 region reads CSVASRGLTEAFF. The nucleotide sequence is TGCAGCGTTGCTAGCAGGGGGCTGACTGAAGCTTTCTTT. In this chain, TRBV29-1 is recombined with TRBJ1-1; TRBD1 aligns with 8 central bases. CDR1 and CDR2, per the germline V gene, are SQVTM and ANQGSEA. The CDR3 covers 13 residues, taking in both the cysteine and the phenylalanine. Only the CDR3 part of the read is kept: 39 bases, read in frame from the first base. Germline trimming: 4 bases from V, 5 bases from J; junction bases outside gene matches: 6.